This T cell receptor (beta chain) comes out of a study of T cell clonality in common variable immunodeficiency. Germline V gene data show CDR1 as SGHRS and CDR2 as YFSETQ. This CDR3 spans 13 amino acids. V gave up 7 bases and J gave up 2 bases, with 11 bases separating them. The table lists this clone with many counts. Its antigen is as yet unknown. The CDR3 end is not reached by the read, which stops 3 residues before it; the germline J gene fills it in. The study's findings and limits: Fewer TCRbeta clones were shared among CVID subjects than controls. The cause of increased CVID clonality remains unclear without subpopulation sequencing. Compared with healthy controls, CVID subjects showed increased TCRbeta clonality, mostly in about a third. In common variable immunodeficiency, TCR beta chains reportedly carried fewer deletions and N-nucleotide insertions.

Here immunoSEQ multiplex PCR was the method, and the copy in TCRdb shows in-frame clones only, minus some. Recorded here are tens of thousands of clones, none singletons. Sequencing was done on a sample of peripheral blood mononuclear cells. The V gene is TRBV5-1, the J gene TRBJ2-3, with D unresolved. This TCR came from a person between 18 and 69 years old in good health. The CDR3 sequence: CASRDTSTDTQYF. CDR3 DNA (partial): TGCGCCAGCCGCGACACCTCCACAGATACG.